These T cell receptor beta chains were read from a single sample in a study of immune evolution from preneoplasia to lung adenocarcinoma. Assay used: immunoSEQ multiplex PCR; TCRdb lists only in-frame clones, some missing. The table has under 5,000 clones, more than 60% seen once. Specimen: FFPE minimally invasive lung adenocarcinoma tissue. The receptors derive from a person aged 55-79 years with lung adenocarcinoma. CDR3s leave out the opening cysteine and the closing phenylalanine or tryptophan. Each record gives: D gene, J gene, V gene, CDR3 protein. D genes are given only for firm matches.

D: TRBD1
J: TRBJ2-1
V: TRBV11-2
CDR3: ASSLTGGSYNEQF

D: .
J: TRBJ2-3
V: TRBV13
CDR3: ASRYGSSDTQY

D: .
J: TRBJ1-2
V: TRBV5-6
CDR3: ASSAPRGGGYT

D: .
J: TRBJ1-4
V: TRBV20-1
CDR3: SAREAQKLF

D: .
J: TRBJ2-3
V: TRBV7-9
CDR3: ASSPQDRVGTDTQY

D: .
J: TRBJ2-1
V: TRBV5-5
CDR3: ASSLSKVEQF

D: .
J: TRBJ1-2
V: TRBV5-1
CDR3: ASSPQGYGYT

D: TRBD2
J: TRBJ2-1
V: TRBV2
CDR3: ASSLTGTSGTYNEQF

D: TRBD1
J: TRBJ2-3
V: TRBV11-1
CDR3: ASIARDRDTDMQY

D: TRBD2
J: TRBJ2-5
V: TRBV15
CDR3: ATSKAGGRGQETQY

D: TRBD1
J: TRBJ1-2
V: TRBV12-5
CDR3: ASGLRGTGANYGYT

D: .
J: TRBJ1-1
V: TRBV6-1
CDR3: ASSGYKGRTEAF

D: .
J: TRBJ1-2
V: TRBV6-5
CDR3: ASSHRGGANYGYT

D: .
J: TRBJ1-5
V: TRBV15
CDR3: ATSTHPNQPQH

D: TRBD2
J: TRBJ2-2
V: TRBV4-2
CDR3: ASSGQAGARTGELF

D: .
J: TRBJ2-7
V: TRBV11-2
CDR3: ASGPDRYEQY